These T cell receptor beta chains were read from a single sample in a study of control samples from healthy donors and cancer patients. Data came from immunoSEQ multiplex PCR; TCRdb stores just in-frame clones and leaves some out. The sample consists of 130,000 to 150,000 clones, over 85% of them appearing once. Sequenced material: blood. These TCRs come from a man younger than 35 in good health. CDR3s leave out the opening cysteine and the closing phenylalanine or tryptophan. The order of the fields is clone size, V gene, D gene, CDR3 protein. The D gene is left open where the match is weak. Clone size is given for some rows only: seen once, a few or many times, or a class if the clone is expanded.

size: few
V: TRBV5-1
D: NA
CDR3: ASMAGPGANVLT

size: NA
V: TRBV29-1
D: TRBD1
CDR3: SVETTGGGRKTQY

size: NA
V: TRBV11-3
D: NA
CDR3: ASSFAGTEAF

size: NA
V: TRBV7-8
D: TRBD1
CDR3: ASSIRDRAVRTEAF

size: NA
V: TRBV19
D: NA
CDR3: ASSIGGNTEAF

size: NA
V: TRBV11-3
D: NA
CDR3: ASSQGFAADTDTQY

size: NA
V: TRBV18
D: TRBD1
CDR3: ASSGARGRSSNEQF

size: NA
V: TRBV19
D: TRBD2
CDR3: ASSIQAAGAGGPQNIQY

size: once
V: TRBV9
D: TRBD1
CDR3: ASRDGQGADGYT

size: NA
V: TRBV5-1
D: NA
CDR3: ASSLAWASEQF

size: NA
V: TRBV7-2
D: NA
CDR3: ASSAETYNEQF

size: once
V: TRBV4-3
D: NA
CDR3: ASSQVSRSGQF

size: NA
V: TRBV15
D: NA
CDR3: ATSRVGATYEQY

size: NA
V: TRBV19
D: NA
CDR3: ASSGGSNQPQH

size: NA
V: TRBV4-3
D: NA
CDR3: ASSQEEGGGLF

size: NA
V: TRBV7-9
D: TRBD1
CDR3: ASSPRTGKDEQF

size: NA
V: TRBV19
D: NA
CDR3: ASSIGNRDQPQH

size: NA
V: TRBV18
D: NA
CDR3: ASSGGGGQYYEQY